These 4 T cell receptor beta chains were all obtained from the same sample, sequenced in a study of T cells after yellow fever vaccination. TCRdb called the 5' RACE reads again in MiXCR, with one record for every CDR3 protein. Of 300,000 to 400,000 distinct CDR3 sequences in the sample, less than 9.5% were seen once. Sequencing used PBMCs, obtained roughly 45 days after the first yellow fever vaccination. The receptors originated from a young man who received the YFV17D yellow fever vaccine.

Here the CDR3 DNA reads TGTGCCAGCAGCTCACAAGCCCCTAGCGAGGTTGTGACCCAGTACTTC. Residues: CASSSQAPSEVVTQYF. The J gene is TRBJ2-5, the V gene TRBV7-2; D possibly corresponds to TRBD2 (6 bases). CDR1 is SGHTA and CDR2 is FQGNSA in the germline V gene. The CDR3 is 16 amino acids. V lost 4 bases, J lost 7 bases, and 22 bases lay in between.

The V call is TRBV20-1, the J call TRBJ2-2; D gene uncertain. Trimming took 3 bases from V and 2 from J, leaving 7 bases between them. Germline V CDR1 and CDR2: DFQATT, SNEGSKA (reference sequence). The CDR3 is made up of 13 amino acids. CDR3: CSARGTNTGELFF. In DNA form, the CDR3 reads TGCAGTGCTAGGGGTACAAACACCGGGGAGCTGTTTTTT.

V gene TRBV12-3 or TRBV12-4 combines with J gene TRBJ1-1; unclear D gene. V lost 6 bases, J lost 2 bases, and 10 bases lay in between. The CDR3 extends over 13 amino acids. In DNA, the CDR3 is TGTGCCAGCAGGCCCAGGCTTAACACTGAAGCTTTCTTT. Protein: CASRPRLNTEAFF.

This clonotype turned up a few times. This chain connects TRBV27 to TRBJ1-2, with TRBD1 matching over 9 bases. The length of the CDR3 is 14 residues. V trimming: 5 bases; J trimming: 3 bases; junction bases outside the gene matches: 4. CDR1 is MNHEY, CDR2 SMNVEV, per germline (reference sequence). The CDR3 is CASSPWTGDYGYTF. In DNA, the CDR3 is TGTGCCAGCAGTCCCTGGACAGGGGACTATGGCTACACCTTC.